Below are 29 T cell receptor beta chains sequenced from a single sample in a study of blood T cell repertoires in COVID-19. The repertoire was sequenced with immunoSEQ multiplex PCR; TCRdb's copy has only in-frame clones and lacks some. The table lists about 200,000 clones, less than 85% of them singletons. Sequencing used peripheral blood. Receptors originate from a woman in her 70s with acute or convalescent COVID-19.

The chain combines TRBV7-8 with TRBJ2-2; TRBD2 matches at 7 bases. V was pared by 2 bases and J by 4 bases, with 7 bases of the junction left unmatched. The V gene's germline CDR1 is SGHVS and CDR2 FQNEAQ. This CDR3 is built from 16 residues. The CDR3 reads CASSLREGVVTGELFF. For the CDR3, the DNA is TGTGCCAGCAGCTTAAGGGAGGGAGTCGTCACCGGGGAGCTGTTTTTT. The whole variable domain, filled in from reference TRBV7-8 and TRBJ2-2, reads GAGVSQSPRYKVAKRGQDVALRCDPISGHVSLFWYQQALGQGPEFLTYFQNEAQLDKSGLPSDRFFAERPEGSVSTLKIQRTQQEDSAVYLCASSLREGVVTGELFFGEGSRLTVL.

The chain combines TRBV7-9 with TRBJ1-1; 8 bases are a match to TRBD1. Germline assignment: CDR1 SEHNR and CDR2 FQNEAQ (reference sequence). V lost 5 bases and J lost 5; bases outside the gene matches: 4. The CDR3 is 13 residues long. CDR3 bases: TGTGCCAGCAGCCAGGACAGGGCTACTGAAGCTTTCTTT. Protein: CASSQDRATEAFF.

The V call is TRBV15, the J call TRBJ2-2; 11 bases match TRBD2. The CDR3 is made up of 16 amino acids. V trimming: 0 bases; J trimming: 9 bases; junction bases outside the gene matches: 6. Germline V gives CDR1 LNHNV, CDR2 YYDKDF (reference sequence). The CDR3 DNA reads as TGTGCCACCAGCAGAGATCTCACTAGCGGGAGTAGGGAGCTGTTTTTT. Its translation: CATSRDLTSGSRELFF.

The gene calls are TRBV28 and TRBJ1-1; 10 bases fit TRBD1. The CDR3 spans 14 residues. From germline, CDR1 is MDHEN and CDR2 SYDVKM. V shed 5 bases, J shed 2 bases, and the junction held 2 bases outside the gene matches. The CDR3, as DNA: TGTGCCAGCAGTAGGACAGGGGGTAACACTGAAGCTTTCTTT. This encodes CASSRTGGNTEAFF.

This sequence joins TRBV6-5 and TRBJ1-5, with a tentative D call TRBD1 (6 bases). In germline, CDR1 is MNHEY, CDR2 SVGAGI. CDR3 length equals 13 residues. Trimming removed 2 bases from V and 4 bases from J, with 6 bases in between. The CDR3 region has the DNA TGTGCCAGCAGTTACAGGGGGAATCAGCCCCAGCATTTT. It is translated as CASSYRGNQPQHF.

This rearrangement joins TRBV25-1 to TRBJ2-1, with D perhaps TRBD2 (5 bases). V lost 2 bases, J lost 6 bases, and 20 bases lay in between. Germline V gene lookup returns CDR1 MGHDK and CDR2 SYGVNS. The CDR3 is 17 amino acids. CDR3 region: CASSEGRGYKSGNEQFF. CDR3 in DNA: TGTGCCAGCAGTGAAGGGAGAGGATACAAAAGCGGCAATGAGCAGTTCTTC.

V is TRBV14 and J is TRBJ1-1; D remains ambiguous. Germline CDR1 and CDR2: SGHDN and FVKESK. Trimming stripped 0 bases from V and 5 bases from J, with 7 bases between. CDR3 size: 13 residues. CDR3 sequence: CASSQDFGTEAFF. CDR3 in DNA: TGTGCCAGCAGCCAAGATTTCGGGACTGAAGCTTTCTTT. Full variable domain (remainder filled in from reference TRBV14 and TRBJ1-1): EAGVTQFPSHSVIEKGQTVTLRCDPISGHDNLYWYRRVMGKEIKFLLHFVKESKQDESGMPNNRFLAERTGGTYSTLKVQPAELEDSGVYFCASSQDFGTEAFFGQGTRLTVV.

The CDR3 sequence: CASSPIRGLAGQVYYEQYF. The CDR3 nucleotides are TGTGCCAGCAGCCCTATTCGGGGACTAGCGGGCCAGGTCTACTACGAGCAGTACTTC. This chain links TRBV28 with TRBJ2-7, with 12 bases aligning to TRBD2. The CDR3 extends over 19 amino acids. Losses at the gene ends were 6 bases for V and 3 bases for J; bases not matched to a gene: 18. Germline CDR1 is MDHEN and CDR2 is SYDVKM. The full variable domain, with the rest looked up from reference TRBV28 and TRBJ2-7, is DVKVTQSSRYLVKRTGEKVFLECVQDMDHENMFWYRQDPGLGLRLIYFSYDVKMKEKGDIPEGYSVSREKKERFSLILESASTNQTSMYLCASSPIRGLAGQVYYEQYFGPGTRLTVT.

The rearrangement joins TRBV10-1 to TRBJ2-3, with 7 positions matching TRBD2. CDR3 length equals 15 residues. V lost 3 bases to trimming and J lost 3 bases; unmatched junction nucleotides: 6. From germline, CDR1 is WNHNN and CDR2 SYGVQD (reference sequence). This CDR3 reads CASSDGAGVTDTQYF. In DNA form, the CDR3 reads TGCGCCAGCAGTGATGGGGCGGGAGTTACAGATACGCAGTATTTT.

The rearrangement joins TRBV4-1 to TRBJ2-1, with D uncertain. Germline CDR1 and CDR2: MGHRA and YSYEKL. The CDR3 consists of 14 residues. V dropped 0 bases and J dropped 5 bases, with 8 bases sitting between them. CDR3 protein: CASSQDPRNNEQFF. Here the CDR3 DNA reads TGCGCCAGCAGCCAAGACCCGCGGAACAATGAGCAGTTCTTC.

The V gene is TRBV27, the J gene TRBJ1-2, with D perhaps TRBD1 (5 bases). From germline, CDR1 is MNHEY and CDR2 SMNVEV (reference sequence). V lost 1 base, J lost 6 bases, and 12 bases lay in between. The CDR3 has 14 amino acids. The CDR3 loop reads CASSLYGGINGYTF. The CDR3, as DNA: TGTGCCAGCAGTTTATACGGGGGTATTAATGGCTACACCTTC.

The chain joins TRBV28 to TRBJ2-6; 8 bases are shared with TRBD1. V was clipped by 2 bases and J by 2 bases; unmatched bases: 14. This CDR3 is 20 amino acids long. Germline V gives CDR1 MDHEN, CDR2 SYDVKM. The DNA for the CDR3 is TGTGCCAGCAGTTTAAACAACCGGACAGGGAGTAAGACTGGGGCCAACGTCCTGACTTTC. Its translation is CASSLNNRTGSKTGANVLTF.

The chain employs TRBV18 and TRBJ2-2; 12 nucleotides match TRBD2. V lost 6 bases and J lost 0; bases outside the gene matches: 8. The CDR3 runs 18 residues. Germline CDR1 reads KGHSH; CDR2 reads LQKENI. The CDR3 DNA is TGTGCCAGCTCCAGGACTAGCGGGGCATACGCGAACACCGGGGAGCTGTTTTTT. Its protein product is CASSRTSGAYANTGELFF.

CDR3: CSVGREGLEQFF. The CDR3 DNA reads TGCAGCGTTGGTCGGGAGGGTCTTGAGCAGTTCTTC. The chain couples TRBV29-1 to TRBJ2-1; 8 bases line up with TRBD2. The CDR3 covers 12 residues. The V and J ends lost 4 bases and 9 bases, in that order; junction bases with no gene match: 5. CDR1 is SQVTM, CDR2 ANQGSEA, per germline.

The sample holds one count of this clone. The genes are TRBV3-1 (or the pseudogene TRBV3-2) and TRBJ2-5; 7 bases align to TRBD2. Germline assignment: CDR1 LGHDT and CDR2 YNNKEL (reference sequence). The CDR3 is 13 residues long. J was trimmed by 2 bases and V by 6 bases; bases with no gene match: 3. The CDR3 DNA reads as TGTGCCAGCAGACCTAGCGGTCAAGAGACCCAGTACTTC. Its translation is CASRPSGQETQYF.

This rearrangement joins TRBV20-1 to TRBJ1-1, with unresolved D. The CDR3 is 13 amino acids. Between the trimmed V and J ends, which lost 3 bases and 4 bases, there was a span of 12 bases. Germline values: CDR1 DFQATT, CDR2 SNEGSKA (reference sequence). The DNA for the CDR3 is TGCAGTGCTAGTGGGCAGGTCGGCACTGAAGCTTTCTTT. Translation: CSASGQVGTEAFF.

The gene calls are TRBV7-8 and TRBJ2-7, with 10 positions matching TRBD2. With 5 bases clipped from V and 0 bases from J, the junction kept 7 bases outside the gene matches. Germline CDR1 is SGHVS and CDR2 is FQNEAQ. There are 16 residues in the CDR3. DNA for the CDR3: TGTGCCAGCAGCCCAAGGACTAGCGGAATCTCCTACGAGCAGTACTTC. Translated, it gives CASSPRTSGISYEQYF.

The chain joins TRBV14 to TRBJ2-3, with D possibly matching TRBD2 (7 bases). The CDR3 has 18 amino acids. CDR1 and CDR2 (germline): SGHDN, FVKESK. Trimming removed 1 base from V and 3 bases from J, with 20 bases in between. CDR3 nucleotides: TGTGCCAGCAGCCAAGTGGCGGGGGACATTTACGGAACAGATACGCAGTATTTT. Translation gives CASSQVAGDIYGTDTQYF. Variable domain in full (rest from reference TRBV14 and TRBJ2-3): EAGVTQFPSHSVIEKGQTVTLRCDPISGHDNLYWYRRVMGKEIKFLLHFVKESKQDESGMPNNRFLAERTGGTYSTLKVQPAELEDSGVYFCASSQVAGDIYGTDTQYFGPGTRLTVL.

The V and J genes are TRBV5-1 and TRBJ2-2, with 11 bases matching TRBD2. V lost 0 bases, J lost 5 bases, and 9 bases stayed unmatched. CDR1 SGHRS and CDR2 YFSETQ come from the germline V gene. The CDR3 consists of 18 residues. CDR3 nucleotides: TGCGCCAGCAGCTTGGCCTTAGCGGGAGGGCCAGGTACCGGGGAGCTGTTTTTT. As protein: CASSLALAGGPGTGELFF. The variable domain in full, with the rest retrieved from reference TRBV5-1 and TRBJ2-2, is KAGVTQTPRYLIKTRGQQVTLSCSPISGHRSVSWYQQTPGQGLQFLFEYFSETQRNKGNFPGRFSGRQFSNSRSEMNVSTLELGDSALYLCASSLALAGGPGTGELFFGEGSRLTVL.

The genes are TRBV20-1 and TRBJ1-2; 7 bases fit TRBD1. The ends lost 3 bases at V and 8 bases at J; junction bases unmatched: 9. This CDR3 spans 13 amino acids. Germline V gives CDR1 DFQATT, CDR2 SNEGSKA (reference sequence). CDR3: CSASQGGARGYTF. The CDR3 DNA reads as TGCAGTGCTAGTCAAGGGGGCGCGAGGGGCTACACCTTC.

This chain links TRBV18 with TRBJ1-5; 12 nucleotides line up with TRBD1. Germline loops: CDR1 KGHSH, CDR2 LQKENI. Trimming at V came to 3 bases and at J to 7 bases, leaving 10 bases not matched to a gene. There are 17 residues in the CDR3. In DNA form, the CDR3 reads TGTGCCAGCTCACCCGGGACAGGGGGCGCGTTGGGACAGCCCCAGCATTTT. Protein product: CASSPGTGGALGQPQHF.

The V call is TRBV3-1 (or the pseudogene TRBV3-2), the J call TRBJ1-1, with a possible D match to TRBD1 (6 bases). The V gene's germline CDR1 is LGHDT and CDR2 YNNKEL (reference sequence). The V gene lost 3 bases and the J gene lost 6 bases, with 14 bases spanning the gap. The CDR3 covers 14 residues. In nucleotides, the CDR3 is TGTGCCAGCAGCCAGACAAACAGGGCCGCTGAAGCTTTCTTT. Its protein is CASSQTNRAAEAFF.

V gene TRBV2 combines with J gene TRBJ2-7, with D possibly matching TRBD2 (5 bases). CDR1 is SNHLY, CDR2 FYNNEI, per germline. CDR3 length: 11 residues. The V end lost 8 bases, the J end lost 7 bases, and 12 bases lay between the germline ends. Written as DNA, the CDR3 is TGTGCCAGCGACTATGCCGGTGAGCAGTACTTC. It encodes CASDYAGEQYF.

This clone was recorded only once. The chain couples TRBV19 to TRBJ1-5, with D possibly matching TRBD1 (5 bases). V was trimmed by 5 bases and J by 4 bases, leaving 12 bases between them. The CDR3 is made up of 14 amino acids. Germline V gene sequence: CDR1 LNHDA, CDR2 SQIVND (reference sequence). In nucleotides, the CDR3 is TGTGCCAGTAGTCCGGCGGCAGGGAATCAGCCCCAGCATTTT. It is translated as CASSPAAGNQPQHF.

V is TRBV5-1 and J is TRBJ2-7; a weak D match, TRBD1 (6 bases). The V gene lost 0 bases and the J gene lost 2 bases, with 15 bases spanning the gap. Germline CDR1 and CDR2: SGHRS and YFSETQ. The CDR3 loop spans 16 amino acids. CDR3 nucleotide sequence: TGCGCCAGCAGCTTGGTTTCAGGGGCCGGGACCTACGAGCAGTACTTC. Protein sequence: CASSLVSGAGTYEQYF. Looking up the rest from reference TRBV5-1 and TRBJ2-7 gives the full variable domain: KAGVTQTPRYLIKTRGQQVTLSCSPISGHRSVSWYQQTPGQGLQFLFEYFSETQRNKGNFPGRFSGRQFSNSRSEMNVSTLELGDSALYLCASSLVSGAGTYEQYFGPGTRLTVT.

The chain is built from TRBV28 and TRBJ1-2; 8 bases are shared with TRBD1. Germline lookup yields CDR1 MDHEN and CDR2 SYDVKM. V lost 2 bases, J lost 4 bases, and 9 bases stayed unmatched. The CDR3 totals 16 residues. The CDR3 reads CASSLAQGAGAYGYTF. The DNA for the CDR3 is TGTGCCAGCAGTTTAGCCCAGGGGGCTGGTGCCTATGGCTACACCTTC.

The chain carries TRBV7-2 and TRBJ1-6, with 8 positions matching TRBD1. This CDR3 has 13 amino acids. CDR1 SGHTA and CDR2 FQGNSA come from the germline V gene. After removal of 4 bases from V and 10 bases from J, the junction contained 3 bases not matched to a gene. The CDR3 DNA is TGTGCCAGCAGCTGGACAGGGCTCTCACCCCTCCACTTT. Protein product: CASSWTGLSPLHF.

The chain combines TRBV6-1 with TRBJ1-4; no reliable D call. With 2 bases removed from V and 4 bases from J, the gap between germline ends came to 20 bases. Germline V lookup: CDR1 MNHNS, CDR2 SASEGT. This CDR3 is 18 amino acids long. In DNA form, the CDR3 reads TGTGCCAGCAGTGAAATCGGATTGGCACAGTTTCTTAATGAAAAACTGTTTTTT. Its protein is CASSEIGLAQFLNEKLFF.

V usage is TRBV6-5 and J usage is TRBJ2-3; TRBD2 aligns across 9 bases. V trimming: 4 bases; J trimming: 5 bases; junction bases outside the gene matches: 7. The CDR3 sequence is 15 residues long. Germline-derived CDR1 and CDR2 are MNHEY and SVGAGI. CDR3 nucleotide sequence: TGTGCCAGCAGTTTTCGAGCGGGAGGAGGAGATACGCAGTATTTT. Residues: CASSFRAGGGDTQYF.